This TCR beta chain derives from a study of cytomegalovirus exposure and HLA in healthy donors. V lost 4 bases, J lost 0 bases, and 8 bases stayed unmatched. CDR1 SGHRS and CDR2 YFSETQ come from the germline V gene. The CDR3 extends over 16 amino acids. Sequencing was performed with immunoSEQ multiplex PCR; in TCRdb, only in-frame clones are kept and a portion is missing. The data hold some 200,000 clones, with around 90% observed a single time. The source is a woman aged 18-35 years in good health and CMV-seronegative. This chain links TRBV5-1 with TRBJ2-7; 9 nucleotides match TRBD2. The sample taken for sequencing was PBMCs. The CDR3: CASSPRTSESSYEQYF. The CDR3 DNA is TGCGCCAGCAGCCCCAGGACTAGCGAGAGCTCCTACGAGCAGTACTTC.